This T cell receptor beta chain was identified during a study of HIV-infected patients and healthy controls. Sample share makes this clonotype medium-sized. Whole blood was used without fractionation, so all unsorted peripheral T cells were included. Around 0.5 ug RNA was reverse transcribed with alpha and beta constant-region primers. Each of the alpha and beta chains got its own library through chain-specific third strand synthesis with indices. A 12-nucleotide barcode per molecule came from two concatenated random hexamers added pre-amplification. TCRdb ran MiXCR on the 5' RACE reads and lists one entry per CDR3 protein. This table holds about 10,000 distinct CDR3 sequences, less than 10% found once. The sequenced sample was blood. The source is an adult in good health.

CDR3 amino acids: CATSAGSNQPQHF. The CDR3 DNA is TGTGCCACCAGTGCCGGGAGCAATCAGCCCCAGCATTTT. The chain joins TRBV24-1 to TRBJ1-5; D remains ambiguous. Germline V CDR1 and CDR2: KGHDR, SFDVKD. The CDR3 is made up of 13 amino acids. Trimming cost V 5 bases and J 1 base, with 5 bases left between them.